The clone carrying this T cell receptor (beta chain) has only a few counts. This sample stems from a study of T cells after yellow fever vaccination. There are 15 residues in the CDR3. V lost 6 bases, J lost 8 bases, and 14 bases stayed unmatched. Looked up from germline, CDR1 is SGHRS and CDR2 is YFSETQ. TCRdb analysed the 5' RACE reads with MiXCR anew, one entry per CDR3 protein. Of 450,000 to 650,000 distinct CDR3 sequences detected, approximately 15% appear once; the ten largest clones hold about 14%. This TCR was recovered from a man aged 25 to 40 who received the YFV17D yellow fever vaccine. The sequencing here drew on PBMCs, taken on the day of the yellow fever booster vaccination. V gene TRBV5-1 combines with J gene TRBJ2-3, with TRBD2 matching over 8 bases. CDR3 coding DNA: TGCGCCAGCAACGACGGGGGGGGAGGGCCAAGTACGCAGTATTTT. Amino acids: CASNDGGGGPSTQYF. The variable domain in full, completed from reference TRBV5-1 and TRBJ2-3, reads KAGVTQTPRYLIKTRGQQVTLSCSPISGHRSVSWYQQTPGQGLQFLFEYFSETQRNKGNFPGRFSGRQFSNSRSEMNVSTLELGDSALYLCASNDGGGGPSTQYFGPGTRLTVL.